This T cell receptor (beta chain) is drawn from a study of spatial heterogeneity in lung cancer. About the study: Each time, sequencing found more beta-chain sequences than alpha-chain sequences. Study-level results: There were more appearances of ubiquitous expanded tumor TCRs in blood at resection than at follow-up.

The time point here: blood at routine non-recurrence follow-up after resection. Frozen PBMC, nontumor lung or tumor provided whole RNA, which was sequenced unsorted. This clonotype came up once. Its antigen is undetermined. A much larger clone differs by one base, so this may be a read error. TCRdb passed the 5' RACE reads through MiXCR, listing each CDR3 protein once. The sample records 110,000 or so distinct CDR3 sequences, 11% being singletons. This CDR3 has 16 amino acids. Germline CDR1 is LGHDT and CDR2 is YNNKEL (reference sequence). This specimen was PBMCs, taken at follow-up. The source of this sequence is a female donor with early-stage non-small cell lung cancer. The rearrangement uses TRBV3-1 and TRBJ2-3, with 10 bases matching TRBD1. The CDR3 DNA sequence: TGTGCCAGCGGCCAAGCCTGGACAGGGGGGCCAGATACGCAGTATTTT. Amino acid sequence: CASGQAWTGGPDTQYF.